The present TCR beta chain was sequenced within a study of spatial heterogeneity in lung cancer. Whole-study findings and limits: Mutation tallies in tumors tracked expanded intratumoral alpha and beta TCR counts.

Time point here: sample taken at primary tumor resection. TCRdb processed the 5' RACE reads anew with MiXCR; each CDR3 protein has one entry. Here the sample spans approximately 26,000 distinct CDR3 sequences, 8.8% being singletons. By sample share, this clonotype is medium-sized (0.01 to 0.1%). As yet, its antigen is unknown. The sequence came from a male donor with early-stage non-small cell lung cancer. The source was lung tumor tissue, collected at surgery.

CDR3 in amino acids: CAWSRETQYF. The CDR3 nucleotides are TGTGCCTGGAGTAGAGAGACCCAGTACTTC. V and J are TRBV30 and TRBJ2-5; no clear D. The V end was cut by 2 bases, the J end by 4 bases, with 2 bases between. Germline lookup yields CDR1 GTSNPN and CDR2 SVGIG (reference sequence). The CDR3 is 10 amino acids.